Described below is a single TCR beta chain sequence and its context. This sample is drawn from a study of control samples from healthy donors and cancer patients. This CDR3 has 14 residues. Germline values: CDR1 MNHEY, CDR2 SMNVEV (reference sequence). V gave up 0 bases and J gave up 7 bases, with 10 bases separating them. TCRdb's table, derived via immunoSEQ multiplex PCR, lists solely in-frame clones and lacks some. The profile shows over 110,000 clones, around nine tenths of them singletons. The sequenced sample was blood. The receptor comes from a man aged 25-45 years in good health. V is TRBV27 and J is TRBJ1-5; the D is unclear. The CDR3 DNA reads as TGTGCCAGCAGTTTATCGGCAGGTTCCCAGCCCCAGCATTTT. It translates to CASSLSAGSQPQHF.